Below are 10 T cell receptor beta chains sequenced from a single sample in a study of vaccination and CD4 T cells after COVID-19. Cultured CD4+ T-cell DNA underwent Oncomine TCR Beta short-read sequencing. Via MiXCR, TCRdb re-called the PCR reads, giving one row per CDR3 protein. The sample holds over 11,000 distinct CDR3 sequences, less than 65% seen once. Antigens for these TCRs are unknown. The treatment is: roughly 10-day PBMC culture with coronavirus spike peptide pools or control peptides (ViraFEST assay). The source material was CD4+ T cells from blood, cultured in vitro, sampled before SARS-CoV-2 vaccination. The receptor set was obtained from a human donor who had recovered from COVID-19.

This clonotype was seen more than once but under ten times. The rearrangement joins TRBV6-4 to TRBJ1-1; unclear D gene. Germline V gene sequence: CDR1 MRHNA, CDR2 SNTAGT. The length of the CDR3 is 13 residues. Trimming removed 2 bases at V and 3 bases at J, with 7 bases between. In nucleotides, the CDR3 is TGTGCCAGCAGTGACAGTACTTACACTGAAGCTTTCTTT. Translating gives CASSDSTYTEAFF.

The rearrangement uses TRBV12-3 or TRBV12-4 and TRBJ1-2; D is undetermined. V was shortened by 2 bases and J by 8 bases, with 15 bases between the two germline ends. This CDR3 is 14 amino acids long. In DNA form, the CDR3 reads TGTGCCAGCAGTTTAAGCGCCAGTGCATACGGCTACACCTTC. Translated: CASSLSASAYGYTF.

This clonotype was observed a few times. This chain links TRBV15 with TRBJ1-6; no definite D call. The V end lost 0 bases, the J end lost 0 bases, and 12 bases lay between the germline ends. Germline V gene sequence: CDR1 LNHNV, CDR2 YYDKDF (reference sequence). This CDR3 has 18 amino acids. CDR3 amino acids: CATSRERFGSSYNSPLHF. The CDR3, as DNA: TGTGCCACCAGCAGAGAAAGATTCGGGAGCTCCTATAATTCACCCCTCCACTTT.

In this sample, this clonotype turned up a few times. The chain links TRBV20-1 to TRBJ2-5, with TRBD2 matching over 12 bases. There are 17 residues in the CDR3. CDR1 is DFQATT and CDR2 is SNEGSKA in the germline V gene (reference sequence). V trimming: 1 base; J trimming: 9 bases; junction bases outside the gene matches: 15. The CDR3 coding sequence is TGCAGTGCTAGAGCCGTTTTATCTAGCGGGGGGGCACCGCCCCAGTACTTC. It encodes CSARAVLSSGGAPPQYF.

The chain is built from TRBV20-1 and TRBJ2-7; 10 bases map to TRBD2. Trimming at V came to 0 bases and at J to 5 bases, leaving 4 bases not matched to a gene. CDR3 length: 14 residues. Germline CDR1 reads DFQATT; CDR2 reads SNEGSKA (reference sequence). In DNA, the CDR3 is TGCAGTGCTAGAGATTTCGGGACTAGCGACGAGCAGTACTTC. Protein sequence: CSARDFGTSDEQYF.

The chain carries TRBV3-1 and TRBJ1-2; D perhaps matches TRBD1 (5 bases). The germline CDR1 and CDR2 sequences are LGHDT and YNNKEL (reference sequence). The CDR3 length is 14 residues. Trimming removed 4 bases from V and 7 bases from J, with 16 bases in between. CDR3 in DNA: TGTGCCAGCAGCCTAATTAGGGGCGTCGGTGGCTACACCTTC. Amino acids: CASSLIRGVGGYTF.

By frequency in the sample, this clonotype is medium-sized. The chain carries TRBV7-2 and TRBJ2-2, with D tentatively TRBD1 or TRBD2 (6 bases each). The length of the CDR3 is 15 residues. From germline, CDR1 is SGHTA and CDR2 FQGNSA. Deletions cut 5 bases from V and 7 bases from J, with 17 bases between. CDR3 loop: CASSHRDWGVGELFF. DNA of the CDR3: TGTGCCAGCAGCCACAGGGATTGGGGGGTCGGGGAGCTGTTTTTT.

This clonotype has just a few counts. The chain links TRBV7-9 to TRBJ1-6; D is unresolved. The CDR3 has 14 residues. Germline CDR1 SEHNR, CDR2 FQNEAQ (reference sequence). With 4 bases removed from V and 10 bases from J, the gap between germline ends came to 14 bases. CDR3 nucleotides: TGTGCCAGCAGCTCCCATGGGCTCGGATCACCCCTCCACTTT. Its translation: CASSSHGLGSPLHF.

The rearrangement uses TRBV24-1 and TRBJ2-1, with D perhaps assigned TRBD1 or TRBD2 (5 bases each). The CDR3 contains 13 residues. Germline V gene data show CDR1 as KGHDR and CDR2 as SFDVKD. Trimming stripped 9 bases from V and 6 bases from J, with 14 bases between. CDR3 in amino acids: CATAAQGRNEQFF. In nucleotides, the CDR3 is TGTGCCACCGCGGCGCAGGGACGCAATGAGCAGTTCTTC.

The V call is TRBV6-2 or TRBV6-3, the J call TRBJ1-3; D gene unclear. Per germline, CDR1 MNHEY and CDR2 SVGEGT. V gave up 6 bases and J gave up 0 bases, with 6 bases separating them. This CDR3 contains 13 residues. CDR3 DNA: TGTGCCAGCAGCCGAAACTCTGGAAACACCATATATTTT. The encoded protein is CASSRNSGNTIYF.